The following is a TCR beta chain sequence with its context. TCRdb's table, derived via immunoSEQ multiplex PCR, lists solely in-frame clones and lacks some. The table lists tens of thousands of clones, 60% to 75% of them singletons, with approximately 5.4% in the top ten. The data were obtained in a study of blood T cell repertoires in COVID-19. The CDR3 is 14 residues long. Germline-derived CDR1 and CDR2 are DFQATT and SNEGSKA (reference sequence). J lost 6 bases, V lost 3 bases, and 8 bases had no gene match. Sequenced material: peripheral blood. The J gene is TRBJ2-7, the V gene TRBV20-1, with 10 bases lining up with TRBD1. The sequence was obtained from a man aged 45 to 65 with active or convalescent COVID-19. The CDR3: CSASLGTGAIEQYF. DNA for the CDR3: TGCAGTGCTAGTCTCGGGACAGGGGCTATCGAGCAGTACTTC.